The 8 T cell receptor beta chains in this list originate from one sample, sequenced in a study of shared clonotypes between healthy human individuals. Sequencing was performed with immunoSEQ multiplex PCR; in TCRdb, only in-frame clones are kept and a portion is missing. The sample has some 900,000 clones, 70% to 85% seen once; the top ten hold around 1.4%. Sequencing was done on a sample of memory CD4+ T cells sorted from blood. The subset denotes: CD45RA-negative fraction. The receptors shown here come from a young man in good health.

CDR3 loop: CASTTRLAGTNEQFF. The DNA of the CDR3 is TGTGCCAGCACCACTCGACTAGCGGGGACCAATGAGCAGTTCTTC. The rearrangement links TRBV7-2 to TRBJ2-1; TRBD2 agrees at 11 bases. Per the germline V gene, CDR1 is SGHTA and CDR2 is FQGNSA. The CDR3 loop spans 15 amino acids. J gave up 6 bases and V 7 bases, and 8 bases lay outside the gene matches.

This clone has a handful of counts. Other nucleotide sequences from this sample produce the same CDR3. V and J are TRBV7-2 and TRBJ1-2; the match to TRBD1 covers 8 bases. The junction had 6 bases not matched to a gene; V was cut back by 5 bases and J by 4 bases. Germline V lookup: CDR1 SGHTA, CDR2 FQGNSA. The CDR3 runs 14 residues. Here the CDR3 reads CASSPGQGGYGYTF. The CDR3 coding sequence is TGTGCCAGCAGCCCAGGACAGGGTGGCTATGGCTACACCTTC.

The genes are TRBV5-1 and TRBJ2-1, with D hard to call. The V gene's germline CDR1 is SGHRS and CDR2 YFSETQ. V was pared by 7 bases and J by 0 bases, with 8 bases between. This CDR3 spans 13 amino acids. Written as DNA, the CDR3 is TGCGCCAGCGGGTCGAGCTCCTACAATGAGCAGTTCTTC. Translating gives CASGSSSYNEQFF. Together with reference TRBV5-1 and TRBJ2-1, the CDR3 gives the full variable domain: KAGVTQTPRYLIKTRGQQVTLSCSPISGHRSVSWYQQTPGQGLQFLFEYFSETQRNKGNFPGRFSGRQFSNSRSEMNVSTLELGDSALYLCASGSSSYNEQFFGPGTRLTVL.

The V call is TRBV5-4, the J call TRBJ1-3, with 8 bases lining up with TRBD1. The germline CDR1 and CDR2 sequences are SGHNT and YYREEE (reference sequence). This CDR3 contains 16 residues. With V trimmed by 0 bases and J by 2 bases, 4 bases remained unmatched. CDR3 DNA: TGTGCCAGCAGCTTGGCTCCGGGACAGGCTGGAAACACCATATATTTT. It encodes CASSLAPGQAGNTIYF.

V gene TRBV10-3 combines with J gene TRBJ2-1; the D gene could be TRBD1 or TRBD2 (5 bases each). CDR1 and CDR2 (germline): ENHRY, SYGVKD. CDR3 size: 12 residues. V was shortened by 8 bases and J by 9 bases, with 14 bases between the two germline ends. This CDR3 is CAISPGAGEQFF. CDR3 DNA sequence: TGTGCCATCTCGCCCGGGGCCGGTGAGCAGTTCTTC.

The chain carries TRBV29-1 and TRBJ2-1; 11 bases map to TRBD2. Germline CDR1 is SQVTM and CDR2 is ANQGSEA. The CDR3 has 15 residues. The V and J ends lost 3 bases and 6 bases, in that order; junction bases with no gene match: 7. In nucleotides, the CDR3 is TGCAGCGTTGAGCTCCTAGCGGGAGGCTCCAATGAGCAGTTCTTC. It translates to CSVELLAGGSNEQFF.

This chain connects TRBV5-4 to TRBJ1-1, with D uncertain. The germline V gene encodes CDR1 SGHNT and CDR2 YYREEE (reference sequence). V lost 4 bases and J 3 bases, leaving 19 bases between the germline ends. CDR3 length: 16 amino acids. CDR3 sequence (DNA): TGTGCCAGCAGCCCCCCCGGGGTCACGCGGGACACTGAAGCTTTCTTT. It codes for CASSPPGVTRDTEAFF. Drawing the rest from reference TRBV5-4 and TRBJ1-1, the complete variable domain is ETGVTQSPTHLIKTRGQQVTLRCSSQSGHNTVSWYQQALGQGPQFIFQYYREEENGRGNFPPRFSGLQFPNYSSELNVNALELDDSALYLCASSPPGVTRDTEAFFGQGTRLTVV.

On this clone itself: Just one base apart from a much larger clone, this may be a read error. J is TRBJ2-5 and V is TRBV10-3; possibly TRBD2 for D (6 bases). The J call is uncertain, as TRBJ2-7 better fits the DNA end. Germline CDR1 reads ENHRY; CDR2 reads SYGVKD. The CDR3 runs to 12 residues. CDR3 sequence reads: CAISRTNYEQYF. The CDR3 coding sequence is TGTGCCATCAGTCGGACTAACTACGAGCAGTACTTC.